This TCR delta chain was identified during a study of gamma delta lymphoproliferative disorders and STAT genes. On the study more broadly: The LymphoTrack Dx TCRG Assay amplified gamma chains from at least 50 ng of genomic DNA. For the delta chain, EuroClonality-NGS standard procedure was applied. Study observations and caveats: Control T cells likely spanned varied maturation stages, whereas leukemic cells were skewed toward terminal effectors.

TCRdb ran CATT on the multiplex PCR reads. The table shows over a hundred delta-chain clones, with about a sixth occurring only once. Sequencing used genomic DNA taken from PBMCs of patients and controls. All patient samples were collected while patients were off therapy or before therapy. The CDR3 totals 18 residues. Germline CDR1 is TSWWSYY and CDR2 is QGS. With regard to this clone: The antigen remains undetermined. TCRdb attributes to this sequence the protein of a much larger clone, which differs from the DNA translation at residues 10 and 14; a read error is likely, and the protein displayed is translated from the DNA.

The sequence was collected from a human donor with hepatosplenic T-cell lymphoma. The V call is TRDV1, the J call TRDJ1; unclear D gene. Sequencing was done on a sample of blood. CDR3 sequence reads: CALGDDIHPFPNTYKLIF. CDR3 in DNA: TGTGCTCTTGGGGATGATATCCACCCTTTTCCAAACACCTATAAACTCATCTTT.